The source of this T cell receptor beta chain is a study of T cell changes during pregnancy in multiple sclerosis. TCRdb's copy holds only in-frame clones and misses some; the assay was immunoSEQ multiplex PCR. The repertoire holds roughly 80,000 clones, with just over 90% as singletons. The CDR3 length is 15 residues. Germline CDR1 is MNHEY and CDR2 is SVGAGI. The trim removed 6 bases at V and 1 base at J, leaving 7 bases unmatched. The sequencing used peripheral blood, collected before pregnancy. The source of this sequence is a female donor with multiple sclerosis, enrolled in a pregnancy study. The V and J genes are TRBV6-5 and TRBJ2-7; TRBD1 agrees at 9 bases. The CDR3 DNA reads TGTGCCAGCAGGATAACCGGGACAGGGTCCTACGAGCAGTACTTC. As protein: CASRITGTGSYEQYF.